The 28 T cell receptor beta chains presented below share a single source sample, sequenced in a study of cytomegalovirus exposure and HLA in healthy donors. The PCR had 60 Vbeta and 13 Jbeta primers. Method: immunoSEQ multiplex PCR; TCRdb's copy keeps in-frame clones and lacks some. The sample lists roughly 80,000 clones, 55% to 75% occurring once. The sample comprised PBMCs. These receptors were taken from a man younger than 45 in good health and CMV-seropositive.

The chain is built from TRBV5-1 and TRBJ2-5; 13 bases agree with TRBD2. The end of the DNA fits TRBJ2-7 better, so the J call may be wrong. This CDR3 is built from 18 residues. Per the germline V gene, CDR1 is SGHRS and CDR2 is YFSETQ. The CDR3 loop is CASSYGLAGDRSSYEQYF. CDR3 bases: TGCGCCAGCAGCTACGGACTAGCGGGGGACCGCTCCTCCTACGAGCAGTACTTC.

The J gene is TRBJ2-6, the V gene TRBV5-1; maybe TRBD2 (5 bases). V shed 0 bases and J shed 0 bases, with 7 bases lying between them. This CDR3 has 16 amino acids. Germline lookup yields CDR1 SGHRS and CDR2 YFSETQ. The CDR3: CASSLGRDSGANVLTF. The CDR3 DNA sequence: TGCGCCAGCAGCTTGGGACGGGACTCTGGGGCCAACGTCCTGACTTTC. The full variable domain, in which reference TRBV5-1 and TRBJ2-6 provide the parts outside the CDR3, is KAGVTQTPRYLIKTRGQQVTLSCSPISGHRSVSWYQQTPGQGLQFLFEYFSETQRNKGNFPGRFSGRQFSNSRSEMNVSTLELGDSALYLCASSLGRDSGANVLTFGAGSRLTVL.

This clone was detected only a few times. The rearrangement uses TRBV28 and TRBJ2-7; D is unclear. The CDR3 covers 16 residues. Germline-derived CDR1 and CDR2 are MDHEN and SYDVKM. V lost 5 bases and J 4 bases, leaving 21 bases between the germline ends. In DNA, the CDR3 is TGTGCCAGCAGTCTTGACCTAGATAGAAATTGGTACGAGCAGTACTTC. Protein product: CASSLDLDRNWYEQYF.

In DNA form, the CDR3 reads TGCGCCAGCAGCCAAGTATGGGCGTCGTACGAGCAGTACTTC. Translation: CASSQVWASYEQYF. V usage is TRBV4-1 and J usage is TRBJ2-7, with D hard to call. Germline CDR1 reads MGHRA; CDR2 reads YSYEKL. The V end lost 1 base, the J end lost 4 bases, and 11 bases lay between the germline ends. This CDR3 is built from 14 residues.

This clone was observed a handful of times. V gene TRBV28 combines with J gene TRBJ2-3; tentatively, D is TRBD1 (6 bases). Deletions cut 3 bases from V and 6 bases from J, with 10 bases between. CDR3 size: 13 residues. The germline gives CDR1 MDHEN, CDR2 SYDVKM. CDR3 region: CASSFIRGDTQYF. For the CDR3, the DNA is TGTGCCAGCAGTTTTATCAGGGGCGATACGCAGTATTTT.

V gene TRBV11-3 combines with J gene TRBJ2-6; 9 bases agree with TRBD1. The CDR3 loop spans 17 amino acids. Germline V gene lookup returns CDR1 SGHNT and CDR2 YENEEA. Trimming at V came to 4 bases and at J to 2 bases, leaving 6 bases not matched to a gene. Here the CDR3 DNA reads TGTGCCAGCAGCTCCCGGGACAGGGTGACTGGGGCCAACGTCCTGACTTTC. Its translation is CASSSRDRVTGANVLTF.

The rearrangement uses TRBV10-3 and TRBJ2-3; 9 bases match TRBD2. Per germline, CDR1 ENHRY and CDR2 SYGVKD. After removal of 8 bases from V and 3 bases from J, the junction contained 3 bases not matched to a gene. This CDR3 spans 13 amino acids. Here the CDR3 DNA reads TGTGCCATCGGGACTAGCAGTACAGATACGCAGTATTTT. Protein product: CAIGTSSTDTQYF.

J is TRBJ2-1 and V is TRBV6-5; 7 nucleotides agree with TRBD2. Trimming took 1 base from V and 8 from J; bases not matched to a gene: 5. The CDR3 length is 14 residues. Looked up from germline, CDR1 is MNHEY and CDR2 is SVGAGI. The CDR3 sequence: CASSYYREAHEQFF. The DNA for the CDR3 is TGTGCCAGCAGTTACTACCGGGAGGCCCATGAGCAGTTCTTC.

J is TRBJ1-1 and V is TRBV28, with TRBD1 as a possible D gene (5 bases). Trimming took 8 bases from V and 11 from J, leaving 15 bases between them. This CDR3 region has 11 residues. CDR1 is MDHEN and CDR2 is SYDVKM in the germline V gene. The CDR3 reads CASLSWGGAFF. For the CDR3, the DNA is TGTGCCAGCCTCAGTTGGGGGGGGGCTTTCTTT.

This clone was seen only a few times. This rearrangement joins TRBV4-1 to TRBJ2-5; 12 bases align to TRBD2. Germline V gene sequence: CDR1 MGHRA, CDR2 YSYEKL. V trimming: 3 bases; J trimming: 2 bases; junction bases outside the gene matches: 1. The CDR3 runs to 15 residues. CDR3 sequence: CASSQLAGGQETQYF. The DNA for the CDR3 is TGCGCCAGCAGCCAGCTAGCGGGGGGGCAAGAGACCCAGTACTTC.

This clone was counted only a few times. The V and J genes are TRBV9 and TRBJ2-7; no clear D. V was trimmed by 0 bases and J by 2 bases, leaving 12 bases between them. The CDR3 sequence is 15 residues long. Germline CDR1 is SGDLS and CDR2 is YYNGEE. The CDR3 reads CASSVGQILPYEQYF. The CDR3 DNA sequence: TGTGCCAGCAGCGTAGGGCAGATTTTGCCCTACGAGCAGTACTTC.

The V gene is TRBV23-1, the J gene TRBJ2-1; TRBD1 matches 7 bases. TRBV23-1 counts as an open reading frame of uncertain function. The CDR3 is 16 residues long. The ends lost 1 base at V and 0 bases at J; junction bases unmatched: 3. The CDR3 loop is CASSQYRQGSYNEQFF. The CDR3 nucleotides are TGCGCCAGCAGTCAATATAGACAGGGCTCCTACAATGAGCAGTTCTTC.

The V call is TRBV2, the J call TRBJ2-7, with D unclear. The CDR3 contains 14 residues. The V and J ends lost 7 bases and 0 bases respectively, with 13 bases between them. The germline V gene has CDR1 SNHLY and CDR2 FYNNEI. This CDR3 reads CASTSTESSYEQYF. DNA of the CDR3: TGTGCCAGCACCTCCACAGAGAGCTCCTACGAGCAGTACTTC.

V usage is TRBV5-6 and J usage is TRBJ1-6; 7 nucleotides align to TRBD1. The CDR3 loop spans 15 amino acids. The germline V gene has CDR1 SGHDT and CDR2 YYEEEE. With V trimmed by 0 bases and J by 6 bases, 3 bases remained unmatched. Here the CDR3 reads CASSLGDRSNSPLHF. Written as DNA, the CDR3 is TGTGCCAGCAGCTTGGGGGACAGAAGTAATTCACCCCTCCACTTT.

The chain employs TRBV4-1 and TRBJ2-1, with unresolved D. The V end was cut by 3 bases, the J end by 8 bases, with 8 bases between. Germline CDR1 reads MGHRA; CDR2 reads YSYEKL. The CDR3 runs to 12 residues. Here the CDR3 reads CASSHNMYEQFF. The CDR3 coding sequence is TGCGCCAGCAGCCATAACATGTATGAGCAGTTCTTC.

The chain carries TRBV19 and TRBJ2-5; D may be TRBD1 (5 bases). From germline, CDR1 is LNHDA and CDR2 SQIVND (reference sequence). This CDR3 is 14 amino acids long. Trimming left V 3 bases short and J 5 bases short, with 13 bases between. CDR3 sequence reads: CASSITQGWETQYF. The CDR3 DNA sequence: TGTGCCAGTAGTATTACCCAGGGTTGGGAGACCCAGTACTTC.

The chain couples TRBV7-9 to TRBJ1-1, with 9 bases matching TRBD1. This CDR3 has 15 amino acids. The trim removed 5 bases at V and 2 bases at J, leaving 6 bases unmatched. Per the germline V gene, CDR1 is SEHNR and CDR2 is FQNEAQ (reference sequence). CDR3 sequence reads: CASSQSDRGNTEAFF. CDR3 nucleotides: TGTGCCAGCAGCCAATCGGACAGGGGTAACACTGAAGCTTTCTTT.

The V call is TRBV4-1, the J call TRBJ2-5, with D perhaps TRBD1 (5 bases). V lost 5 bases and J lost 4, with 17 bases in between. The CDR3 totals 15 residues. Germline V gives CDR1 MGHRA, CDR2 YSYEKL. CDR3 nucleotide sequence: TGCGCCAGCAGCTACGCAGGGCGGATGAGAGAGACCCAGTACTTC. Its translation: CASSYAGRMRETQYF.

This clone was seen a single time. This sequence joins TRBV5-1 and TRBJ2-3; D may be TRBD2 (5 bases). Germline lookup yields CDR1 SGHRS and CDR2 YFSETQ. This CDR3 spans 17 amino acids. Trimming removed 3 bases from V and 2 bases from J, with 19 bases in between. CDR3 in amino acids: CASSWPRGGYSTDTQYF. CDR3 in DNA: TGCGCCAGCAGCTGGCCCCGGGGTGGGTATTCCACAGATACGCAGTATTTT. The full variable domain, with the rest looked up from reference TRBV5-1 and TRBJ2-3, is KAGVTQTPRYLIKTRGQQVTLSCSPISGHRSVSWYQQTPGQGLQFLFEYFSETQRNKGNFPGRFSGRQFSNSRSEMNVSTLELGDSALYLCASSWPRGGYSTDTQYFGPGTRLTVL.

V is TRBV5-6 and J is TRBJ1-1; maybe TRBD1 (6 bases). From germline, CDR1 is SGHDT and CDR2 YYEEEE. The length of the CDR3 is 14 residues. With 4 bases removed from V and 4 bases from J, the gap between germline ends came to 14 bases. The CDR3 protein is CASSPDTGFTEAFF. For the CDR3, the DNA is TGTGCCAGCAGCCCAGATACAGGGTTCACTGAAGCTTTCTTT.

This chain links TRBV11-2 with TRBJ2-1; 9 nucleotides line up with TRBD1. V shed 0 bases and J 9 bases; nucleotides not matched to a gene: 6. CDR3 length: 15 amino acids. Germline loops: CDR1 SGHAT, CDR2 FQNNGV. CDR3 sequence (DNA): TGTGCCAGCAGCTTAGAAGGGACAGGGACGGCTGAGCAGTTCTTC. Translating it yields CASSLEGTGTAEQFF.

The chain recombines TRBV29-1 with TRBJ1-2; D gene ambiguous. The germline V and J ends were trimmed by 7 bases and 7 bases, with 25 bases remaining between them. The germline gives CDR1 SQVTM, CDR2 ANQGSEA. This CDR3 comprises 15 residues. The CDR3 bases are TGCAGCGCTCATCCGGGAGGAGTAGGCCGGGTTGGCTACACCTTC. Translation gives CSAHPGGVGRVGYTF.

This chain uses TRBV5-1 with TRBJ2-7; 7 bases are shared with TRBD2. The CDR3 is 16 residues long. Germline CDR1 and CDR2: SGHRS and YFSETQ. V gave up 4 bases and J gave up 2 bases; unmatched junction bases: 12. CDR3 DNA sequence: TGCGCCAGCAGCCCCTCGATCGAGCGGGGACCCTACGAGCAGTACTTC. This translates into CASSPSIERGPYEQYF.

The chain is built from TRBV7-9 and TRBJ1-6; D uncertain. The V end was cut by 4 bases, the J end by 4 bases, with 8 bases between. This CDR3 is built from 14 residues. From germline, CDR1 is SEHNR and CDR2 FQNEAQ (reference sequence). The CDR3 region is CASSSEQYNSPLHF. CDR3 DNA: TGTGCCAGCAGCTCAGAACAATATAATTCACCCCTCCACTTT.

The chain links TRBV21-1 to TRBJ1-1; the D segment call TRBD1 is taken from the table without a DNA check. TRBV21-1 is recorded as a pseudogene. The CDR3 contains 13 residues. The CDR3 sequence is CASSTGKNTEAFF. For the CDR3, the DNA is TGTGCCAGCTCGACAGGGAAGAACACTGAAGCTTTCTTT.

The genes are TRBV6-6 and TRBJ2-5; 8 bases match TRBD2. This CDR3 spans 16 amino acids. The ends lost 0 bases at V and 1 base at J; junction bases unmatched: 4. From germline, CDR1 is MNHNY and CDR2 SVGAGI (reference sequence). The CDR3 coding sequence is TGTGCCAGCAGTTACTCAGCGGGGGATCGCCAAGAGACCCAGTACTTC. Translation gives CASSYSAGDRQETQYF.

V and J are TRBV5-6 and TRBJ2-3, with D possibly matching TRBD2 (6 bases). The germline V gene encodes CDR1 SGHDT and CDR2 YYEEEE. Between the trimmed V and J ends, which lost 2 bases and 4 bases, there was a span of 11 bases. The CDR3 is 14 residues long. The chain's CDR3 is CASSLAGFADTQYF. CDR3 nucleotides: TGTGCCAGCAGCTTAGCGGGTTTCGCAGATACGCAGTATTTT.

This chain uses TRBV7-3 with TRBJ2-3; 8 bases agree with TRBD1. Germline CDR1 SGHTA, CDR2 FQGTGA. This CDR3 has 15 residues. Trimming at V came to 5 bases and at J to 3 bases, leaving 7 bases not matched to a gene. CDR3 DNA sequence: TGTGCCAGCAGCCTAGGGACAGGCAGGACAGATACGCAGTATTTT. It is translated as CASSLGTGRTDTQYF.